One and the same sample provided the 23 T cell receptor beta chains below, sequenced in a study of a mutant IDH1 vaccine in newly diagnosed glioma. Time point specified: week 5, during vaccination. Every vaccination contained 300 ug of the mutant IDH1 20-mer peptide and was paired with topical imiquimod. Their antigen targets remain unknown. TCRdb keeps only in-frame clones here, not all; method: immunoSEQ multiplex PCR. Of around 35,000 clones listed, about four fifths are singletons. Sequenced here: PBMCs, sampled from a glioma patient whose treatment included an IDH1 peptide vaccine. The receptors originated from a man between 25 and 39 years old with glioma.

With respect to this clone: At one end, the junction sequence differs from germline, possibly due to a read error. The rearrangement joins TRBV14 to TRBJ1-4; D is perhaps TRBD1 (5 bases). Per the germline V gene, CDR1 is SGHDN and CDR2 is FVKESK. The CDR3 contains 14 residues. The CDR3 nucleotides read TGTGCCAGCAGCCAAGCAGGGCGGGATGAAAAACAGTTTTTT. The encoded protein is CASSQAGRDEKQFF.

Worth noting for this clone: At one of its ends the junction is not consistent with the germline gene, which may arise from a read error. The chain combines TRBV7-2 with TRBJ1-2, with a weak D call TRBD1 (5 bases). CDR1 and CDR2 (germline): SGHTA, FQGNSA. The CDR3 extends over 15 amino acids. CDR3 DNA sequence: TGTGCCAGCAGATTAGAGATAGGGCAGGGAGCCGGCTACACCTTC. It codes for CASRLEIGQGAGYTF.

V gene TRBV4-1 combines with J gene TRBJ2-3; 15 bases map to TRBD2. This CDR3 has 19 amino acids. V was clipped by 4 bases and J by 5 bases; unmatched bases: 13. The germline CDR1 and CDR2 sequences are MGHRA and YSYEKL. As DNA, the CDR3 is TGCGCCAGCAGCCCAGGACTAGCGGGAGGGCCAGACGTCAGAGATACGCAGTATTTT. Translated: CASSPGLAGGPDVRDTQYF.

The chain carries TRBV9 and TRBJ1-2; tentatively, D is TRBD1 (6 bases). V was pared by 0 bases and J by 0 bases, with 15 bases between. Per germline, CDR1 SGDLS and CDR2 YYNGEE. CDR3 length equals 17 residues. CDR3 nucleotides: TGTGCCAGCAGCGTAGAGCGGGGGGGCGCCACTAACTATGGCTACACCTTC. It is translated as CASSVERGGATNYGYTF.

The rearrangement links TRBV2 to TRBJ2-7; a weak D match, TRBD2 (6 bases). The V gene's germline CDR1 is SNHLY and CDR2 FYNNEI. The V gene lost 2 bases and the J gene lost 5 bases, with 16 bases spanning the gap. This CDR3 contains 15 residues. The chain's CDR3 is CASSEPRGGKHEQYF. CDR3 in DNA: TGTGCCAGCAGTGAACCTCGAGGAGGGAAGCACGAGCAGTACTTC.

This clone was seen a few times. The chain has TRBV29-1 and TRBJ1-2; 8 nucleotides agree with TRBD1. The V segment lost 7 bases and the J segment 6 bases; nucleotides outside the gene matches: 10. The germline gives CDR1 SQVTM, CDR2 ANQGSEA. The CDR3 covers 13 residues. The CDR3 reads CSAGLDRVNGYTF. CDR3 sequence (DNA): TGCAGCGCCGGGCTGGACAGGGTTAATGGCTACACCTTC.

Notes on this clone: Distinct nucleotide sequences in the sample also encode this CDR3. J is TRBJ2-7 and V is TRBV30, with D perhaps TRBD2 (6 bases). V was shortened by 2 bases and J by 1 base, with 15 bases between the two germline ends. Germline assignment: CDR1 GTSNPN and CDR2 SVGIG (reference sequence). This CDR3 is 15 amino acids long. CDR3 sequence (DNA): TGTGCCTGGAGTAGTTATCGGGAGCTTTCCTACGAGCAGTACTTC. Its translation is CAWSSYRELSYEQYF.

Here the CDR3 DNA reads TGTGCCAGCAGCGCCGGGACATCCCTCCTCGTCCTGACTTTC. This sequence encodes CASSAGTSLLVLTF. The chain combines TRBV2 with TRBJ2-6, with TRBD1 as a possible D gene (6 bases). The CDR3 runs to 14 residues. V lost 6 bases and J 12 bases, leaving 18 bases between the germline ends. Germline CDR1 SNHLY, CDR2 FYNNEI. Based on the CDR3 plus reference TRBV2 and TRBJ2-6, the full variable domain is EPEVTQTPSHQVTQMGQEVILRCVPISNHLYFYWYRQILGQKVEFLVSFYNNEISEKSEIFDDQFSVERPDGSNFTLKIRSTKLEDSAMYFCASSAGTSLLVLTFGAGSRLTVL.

This sequence joins TRBV7-2 and TRBJ1-5; D possibly corresponds to TRBD1 (6 bases). V lost 4 bases and J 4 bases, leaving 14 bases between the germline ends. The CDR3 contains 15 residues. Germline V gene sequence: CDR1 SGHTA, CDR2 FQGNSA. Written as DNA, the CDR3 is TGTGCCAGCAGCTCAGGGGCGGCCCCTAATCAGCCCCAGCATTTT. Translating it yields CASSSGAAPNQPQHF.

V gene TRBV7-9 combines with J gene TRBJ2-1; 9 nucleotides line up with TRBD1. CDR1 and CDR2 from the germline V gene are SEHNR and FQNEAQ (reference sequence). After removal of 2 bases from V and 0 bases from J, the junction contained 11 bases not matched to a gene. The CDR3 spans 19 residues. This CDR3 reads CASSLSPRQGGLSYNEQFF. As DNA, the CDR3 is TGTGCCAGCAGCTTATCACCCAGACAGGGGGGCCTCTCCTACAATGAGCAGTTCTTC.

The chain uses TRBV7-9 and TRBJ2-7, with 7 nucleotides matching TRBD2. This CDR3 contains 14 residues. Germline V gives CDR1 SEHNR, CDR2 FQNEAQ (reference sequence). The junction had 8 bases not matched to a gene; V was cut back by 4 bases and J by 5 bases. CDR3 DNA sequence: TGTGCCAGCAGCTCGGCGGGAGCCAACCACGAGCAGTACTTC. Its translation is CASSSAGANHEQYF.

The rearrangement links TRBV19 to TRBJ1-1; no definite D call. This CDR3 is 14 amino acids long. CDR1 LNHDA and CDR2 SQIVND come from the germline V gene (reference sequence). V gave up 5 bases and J gave up 6 bases, with 16 bases separating them. In DNA form, the CDR3 reads TGTGCCAGTAGTTCTGACCCGGGAACCCCTGAAGCTTTCTTT. Protein product: CASSSDPGTPEAFF.

The rearrangement links TRBV30 to TRBJ2-5; D perhaps matches TRBD1 (5 bases). The V gene's germline CDR1 is GTSNPN and CDR2 SVGIG (reference sequence). V lost 2 bases, J lost 13 bases, and 20 bases lay in between. The CDR3 is made up of 13 amino acids. The CDR3 DNA reads TGTGCCTGGAGTCCGCGCAGGGTTTACTTGGCGTACTTC. This encodes CAWSPRRVYLAYF.

V usage is TRBV7-2 and J usage is TRBJ2-7, with TRBD1 identical over 9 bases. V was clipped by 8 bases and J by 0 bases; unmatched bases: 5. The CDR3 length is 14 residues. Germline V lookup: CDR1 SGHTA, CDR2 FQGNSA. CDR3 residues: CASGGQGFSYEQYF. The CDR3, as DNA: TGTGCCAGCGGAGGACAGGGGTTCTCCTACGAGCAGTACTTC. Using reference TRBV7-2 and TRBJ2-7 for the parts outside the CDR3, the full variable domain is GAGVSQSPSNKVTEKGKDVELRCDPISGHTALYWYRQSLGQGLEFLIYFQGNSAPDKSGLPSDRFSAERTGGSVSTLTIQRTQQEDSAVYLCASGGQGFSYEQYFGPGTRLTVT.

The gene calls are TRBV15 and TRBJ1-5, with D tentatively TRBD1 (6 bases). The CDR3 is made up of 14 amino acids. Germline lookup yields CDR1 LNHNV and CDR2 YYDKDF (reference sequence). The V and J ends lost 6 bases and 2 bases respectively, with 11 bases between them. The CDR3 coding sequence is TGTGCCACCAGAAACTCAGGGGGCAATCAGCCCCAGCATTTT. Amino acid sequence: CATRNSGGNQPQHF.

In its sample, this clone was seen once. The chain has TRBV29-1 and TRBJ2-1, with 7 bases fitting TRBD2. This CDR3 spans 12 amino acids. Germline loops: CDR1 SQVTM, CDR2 ANQGSEA. The junction had 3 bases not matched to a gene; V was cut back by 3 bases and J by 7 bases. The CDR3: CSVDGRANEQFF. The CDR3 DNA reads as TGCAGCGTTGATGGGAGGGCGAATGAGCAGTTCTTC.

This chain links TRBV30 with TRBJ1-2, with TRBD1 matching over 9 bases. Germline assignment: CDR1 GTSNPN and CDR2 SVGIG (reference sequence). The CDR3 sequence is 13 residues long. The ends lost 3 bases at V and 8 bases at J; junction bases unmatched: 7. CDR3 DNA: TGTGCCTGGAGACAGGGGGCAGGGGACGGCTACACCTTC. Translation: CAWRQGAGDGYTF.

V usage is TRBV27 and J usage is TRBJ1-1, with D perhaps matching TRBD1 (5 bases). Germline CDR1 and CDR2: MNHEY and SMNVEV (reference sequence). The CDR3 totals 16 residues. V was clipped by 5 bases and J by 0 bases, with 16 bases between them. CDR3 nucleotide sequence: TGTGCCAGCAGTCCCCGGGTGGAGGGGATGAACACTGAAGCTTTCTTT. This translates into CASSPRVEGMNTEAFF.

The rearrangement joins TRBV30 to TRBJ1-5; D is unclear. This CDR3 is built from 14 residues. Trimming stripped 0 bases from V and 0 bases from J, with 6 bases between. The germline V gene has CDR1 GTSNPN and CDR2 SVGIG (reference sequence). CDR3 residues: CAWSVGYSNQPQHF. The DNA of the CDR3 is TGTGCCTGGAGTGTGGGATATAGCAATCAGCCCCAGCATTTT. Drawing the rest from reference TRBV30 and TRBJ1-5, the complete variable domain is SQTIHQWPATLVQPVGSPLSLECTVEGTSNPNLYWYRQAAGRGLQLLFYSVGIGQISSEVPQNLSASRPQDRQFILSSKKLLLSDSGFYLCAWSVGYSNQPQHFGDGTRLSIL.

The genes are TRBV29-1 and TRBJ2-5, with D maybe TRBD2 (6 bases). Trimming took 7 bases from V and 4 from J, leaving 13 bases between them. Germline assignment: CDR1 SQVTM and CDR2 ANQGSEA. The CDR3 covers 12 residues. This CDR3 reads CSAVGGGETQYF. CDR3 nucleotides: TGCAGCGCCGTGGGGGGAGGAGAGACCCAGTACTTC.

The chain is built from TRBV2 and TRBJ2-4; D perhaps matches TRBD1 (5 bases). The CDR3 covers 13 residues. Between the trimmed V and J ends, which lost 4 bases and 6 bases, there was a span of 10 bases. Germline V gives CDR1 SNHLY, CDR2 FYNNEI. This CDR3 reads CASSVVQGNIQYF. The CDR3 bases are TGTGCCAGCAGTGTTGTCCAGGGAAACATTCAGTACTTC.

The rearrangement uses TRBV28 and TRBJ2-7; 9 bases align to TRBD2. From germline, CDR1 is MDHEN and CDR2 SYDVKM. The CDR3 is 15 residues long. Trimming at V came to 6 bases and at J to 7 bases, leaving 13 bases not matched to a gene. CDR3 in DNA: TGTGCCAGCAGCTCATCCGGGACTAGCACCGATGAGCAGTACTTC. Its protein is CASSSSGTSTDEQYF.

V is TRBV5-3 and J is TRBJ1-5; a possible D gene is TRBD1 (5 bases). TRBV5-3 is classed as an ORF, of uncertain function. Trimming stripped 0 bases from V and 3 bases from J, with 16 bases between. The CDR3 loop spans 17 amino acids. This CDR3 reads CARSLDSRVAPNQPQHF. The CDR3, as DNA: TGTGCCAGAAGCTTGGACTCCAGGGTAGCTCCCAATCAGCCCCAGCATTTT.